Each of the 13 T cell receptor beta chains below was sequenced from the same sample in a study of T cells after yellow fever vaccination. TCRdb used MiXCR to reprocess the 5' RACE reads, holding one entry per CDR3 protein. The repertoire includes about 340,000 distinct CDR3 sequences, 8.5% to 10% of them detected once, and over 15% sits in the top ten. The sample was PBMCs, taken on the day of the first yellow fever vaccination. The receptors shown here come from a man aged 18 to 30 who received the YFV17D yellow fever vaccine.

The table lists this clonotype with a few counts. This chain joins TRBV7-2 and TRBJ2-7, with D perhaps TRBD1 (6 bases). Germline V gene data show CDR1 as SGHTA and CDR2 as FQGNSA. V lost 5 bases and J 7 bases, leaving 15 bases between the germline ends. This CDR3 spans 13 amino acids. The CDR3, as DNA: TGTGCCAGCAGCCGAGGACAGTCTGGGGAGCAGTACGTC. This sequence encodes CASSRGQSGEQYV.

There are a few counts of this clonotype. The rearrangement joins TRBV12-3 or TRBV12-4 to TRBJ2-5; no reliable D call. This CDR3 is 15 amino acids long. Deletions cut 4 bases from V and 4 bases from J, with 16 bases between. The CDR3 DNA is TGTGCCAGCAGTTCCCTCACCCGGCTGGGAGAGACCCAGTACTTC. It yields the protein CASSSLTRLGETQYF.

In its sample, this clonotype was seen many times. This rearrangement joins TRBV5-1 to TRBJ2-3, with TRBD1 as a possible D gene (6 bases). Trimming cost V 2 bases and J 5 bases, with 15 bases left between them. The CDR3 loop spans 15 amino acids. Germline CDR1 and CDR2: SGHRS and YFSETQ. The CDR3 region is CASSLTGPIGDTQYF. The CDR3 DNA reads TGCGCCAGCAGCTTAACAGGGCCGATAGGAGATACGCAGTATTTT.

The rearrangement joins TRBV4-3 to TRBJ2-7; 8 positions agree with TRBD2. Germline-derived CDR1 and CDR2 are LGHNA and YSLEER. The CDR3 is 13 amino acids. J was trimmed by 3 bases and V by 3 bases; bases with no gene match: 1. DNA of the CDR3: TGCGCCAGCAGCCACGGGGGGGACTACGAGCAGTACTTC. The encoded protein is CASSHGGDYEQYF.

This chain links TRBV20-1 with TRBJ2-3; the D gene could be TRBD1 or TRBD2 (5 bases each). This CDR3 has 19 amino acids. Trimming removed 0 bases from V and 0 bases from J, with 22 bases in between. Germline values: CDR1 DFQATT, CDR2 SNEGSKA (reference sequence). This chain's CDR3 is CSAREGVKKRRGSTDTQYF. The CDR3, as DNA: TGCAGTGCTAGAGAGGGGGTTAAGAAGCGCCGAGGGAGCACAGATACGCAGTATTTT.

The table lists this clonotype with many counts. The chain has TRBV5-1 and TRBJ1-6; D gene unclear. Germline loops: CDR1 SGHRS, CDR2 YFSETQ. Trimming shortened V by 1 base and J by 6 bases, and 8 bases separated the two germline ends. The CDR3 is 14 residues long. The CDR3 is CASSLYLANSPLHF. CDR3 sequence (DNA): TGCGCCAGCAGCTTGTACCTTGCTAATTCACCCCTCCACTTT.

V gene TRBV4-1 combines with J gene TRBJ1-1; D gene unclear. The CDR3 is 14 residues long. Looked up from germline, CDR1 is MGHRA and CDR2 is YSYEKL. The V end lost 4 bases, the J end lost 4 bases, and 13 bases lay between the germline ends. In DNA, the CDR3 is TGCGCCAGCAGCCTCGCGGGCGAATCCACTGAAGCTTTCTTT. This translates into CASSLAGESTEAFF.

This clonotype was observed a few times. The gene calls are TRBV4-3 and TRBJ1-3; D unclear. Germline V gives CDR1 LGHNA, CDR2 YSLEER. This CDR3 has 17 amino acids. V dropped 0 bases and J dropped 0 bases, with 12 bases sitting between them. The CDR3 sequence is CASSQDWLEPSGNTIYF. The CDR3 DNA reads TGCGCCAGCAGCCAAGATTGGCTGGAGCCCTCTGGAAACACCATATATTTT.

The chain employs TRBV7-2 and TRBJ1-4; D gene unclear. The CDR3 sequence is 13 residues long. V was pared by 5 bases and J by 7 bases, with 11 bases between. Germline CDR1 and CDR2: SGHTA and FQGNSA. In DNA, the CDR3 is TGTGCCAGCAGCCCCTGGGCAGCTGAAAAACTGTTTTTT. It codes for CASSPWAAEKLFF.

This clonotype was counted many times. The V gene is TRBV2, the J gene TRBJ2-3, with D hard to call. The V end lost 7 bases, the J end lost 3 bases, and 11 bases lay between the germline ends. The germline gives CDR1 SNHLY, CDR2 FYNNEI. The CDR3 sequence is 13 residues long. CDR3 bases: TGTGCCAGCATGGCGGCCGGGACAGATACGCAGTATTTT. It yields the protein CASMAAGTDTQYF.

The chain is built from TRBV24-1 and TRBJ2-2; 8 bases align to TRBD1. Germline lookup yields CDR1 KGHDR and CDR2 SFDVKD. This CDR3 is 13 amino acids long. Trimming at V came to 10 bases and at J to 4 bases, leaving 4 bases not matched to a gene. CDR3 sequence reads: CATRTGITGELFF. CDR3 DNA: TGTGCCACAAGGACAGGGATCACCGGGGAGCTGTTTTTT.

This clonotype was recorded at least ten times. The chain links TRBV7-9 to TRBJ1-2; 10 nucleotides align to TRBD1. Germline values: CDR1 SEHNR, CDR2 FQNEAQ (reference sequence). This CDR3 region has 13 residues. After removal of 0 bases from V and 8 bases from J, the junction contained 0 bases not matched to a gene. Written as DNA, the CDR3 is TGTGCCAGCAGCTTAGCGACAGGGGGCGGCTACACCTTC. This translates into CASSLATGGGYTF.

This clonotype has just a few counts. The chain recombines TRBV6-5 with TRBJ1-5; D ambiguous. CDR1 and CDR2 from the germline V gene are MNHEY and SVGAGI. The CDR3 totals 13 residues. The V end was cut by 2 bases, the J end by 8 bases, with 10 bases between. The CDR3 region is CASSYGVKEPQHF. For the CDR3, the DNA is TGTGCCAGCAGTTACGGGGTAAAGGAGCCCCAGCATTTT.